Following are 28 T cell receptor beta chains from one sample sequenced in a study of neoadjuvant nivolumab and ipilimumab in lung cancer. Assay used: immunoSEQ multiplex PCR; TCRdb lists only in-frame clones, some missing. The sample consists of some 38,000 clones, approximately 89% of them appearing once. The sequenced sample was peripheral blood, obtained before neoadjuvant nivolumab, alone or with ipilimumab. These receptor sequences come from an adult with non-small cell lung cancer.

The chain uses TRBV14 and TRBJ2-1; 9 bases fit TRBD2. V was pared by 8 bases and J by 8 bases, with 13 bases of the junction left unmatched. The CDR3 runs 15 residues. CDR1 is SGHDN, CDR2 FVKESK, per germline. The chain's CDR3 is CASLPIAGVVHEQFF. CDR3 coding DNA: TGTGCCAGCCTCCCTATAGCGGGAGTAGTCCATGAGCAGTTCTTC.

This chain joins TRBV9 and TRBJ2-5; a weak D match, TRBD1 (6 bases). The length of the CDR3 is 15 residues. V lost 0 bases to trimming and J lost 5 bases, with 14 bases between them. Germline lookup yields CDR1 SGDLS and CDR2 YYNGEE. The CDR3 sequence is CASSVAQGSGETQYF. CDR3 nucleotides: TGTGCCAGCAGCGTAGCTCAGGGGAGTGGGGAGACCCAGTACTTC.

The sample holds a few counts of this clone. This sequence joins TRBV5-6 and TRBJ2-1; unclear D gene. Per germline, CDR1 SGHDT and CDR2 YYEEEE. Trimming shortened V by 3 bases and J by 3 bases, and 13 bases separated the two germline ends. This CDR3 region has 15 residues. This CDR3 reads CASSYGLENYNEQFF. CDR3 bases: TGTGCCAGCAGCTATGGGCTAGAGAACTACAATGAGCAGTTCTTC.

V is TRBV18 and J is TRBJ1-5; 7 positions agree with TRBD1. V lost 3 bases, J lost 2 bases, and 10 bases stayed unmatched. CDR1 and CDR2 (germline): KGHSH, LQKENI. This CDR3 has 17 amino acids. CDR3 nucleotides: TGTGCCAGCTCACCGATTTTGCGACAGGGCGGCAATCAGCCCCAGCATTTT. Translated: CASSPILRQGGNQPQHF. Variable domain in full (rest from reference TRBV18 and TRBJ1-5): NAGVMQNPRHLVRRRGQEARLRCSPMKGHSHVYWYRQLPEEGLKFMVYLQKENIIDESGMPKERFSAEFPKEGPSILRIQQVVRGDSAAYFCASSPILRQGGNQPQHFGDGTRLSIL.

The chain employs TRBV2 and TRBJ2-1; TRBD2 is a possible D gene (5 bases). This CDR3 region has 13 residues. From germline, CDR1 is SNHLY and CDR2 FYNNEI. V was cut by 5 bases and J by 9 bases, with 14 bases left in between. The CDR3 is CASSPDREGEQFF. CDR3 DNA: TGTGCCAGCAGTCCAGACCGAGAGGGTGAGCAGTTCTTC.

The rearrangement uses TRBV6-4 and TRBJ2-3; 12 bases match TRBD2. With V trimmed by 4 bases and J by 3 bases, 2 bases remained unmatched. CDR1 and CDR2 from the germline V gene are MRHNA and SNTAGT. This CDR3 has 15 residues. CDR3 protein: CASSAGTSGTDTQYF. As DNA, the CDR3 is TGTGCCAGCAGTGCCGGGACTAGCGGGACAGATACGCAGTATTTT.

This rearrangement joins TRBV2 to TRBJ2-6, with D tentatively TRBD1 (5 bases). The germline V gene encodes CDR1 SNHLY and CDR2 FYNNEI. Trimming pared 5 bases from V and 0 bases from J, leaving 8 bases between. The CDR3 totals 15 residues. The CDR3 nucleotides read TGTGCCAGCAGTCACAGGAGCTCTGGGGCCAACGTCCTGACTTTC. Its translation: CASSHRSSGANVLTF. Based on the CDR3 plus reference TRBV2 and TRBJ2-6, the full variable domain is EPEVTQTPSHQVTQMGQEVILRCVPISNHLYFYWYRQILGQKVEFLVSFYNNEISEKSEIFDDQFSVERPDGSNFTLKIRSTKLEDSAMYFCASSHRSSGANVLTFGAGSRLTVL.

This chain uses TRBV11-2 with TRBJ2-2; 7 bases align to TRBD2. V shed 5 bases and J 2 bases; nucleotides not matched to a gene: 5. Looked up from germline, CDR1 is SGHAT and CDR2 is FQNNGV. The length of the CDR3 is 15 residues. CDR3 DNA sequence: TGTGCCAGCAGCCCGGGGAGGGGCAACACCGGGGAGCTGTTTTTT. Translated, it gives CASSPGRGNTGELFF.

V and J are TRBV30 and TRBJ1-3; D possibly corresponds to TRBD1 (6 bases). The CDR3 is made up of 14 amino acids. V lost 5 bases and J 0 bases, leaving 11 bases between the germline ends. Germline CDR1 GTSNPN, CDR2 SVGIG (reference sequence). The chain's CDR3 is CAWGGGSSGNTIYF. The DNA of the CDR3 is TGTGCCTGGGGAGGGGGGTCCTCTGGAAACACCATATATTTT.

This sequence joins TRBV7-6 and TRBJ2-5; D not resolved. This CDR3 has 14 residues. Germline CDR1 reads SGHVS; CDR2 reads FNYEAQ. V was pared by 0 bases and J by 4 bases, with 9 bases between. In nucleotides, the CDR3 is TGTGCCAGCAGCTTAGCTGGCCCGGGAGAGACCCAGTACTTC. Residues: CASSLAGPGETQYF.

V and J are TRBV5-1 and TRBJ2-3, with 7 bases that match TRBD1. CDR1 and CDR2 from the germline V gene are SGHRS and YFSETQ. V lost 4 bases to trimming and J lost 4 bases; unmatched junction nucleotides: 9. The CDR3 is 15 amino acids. This CDR3 reads CASSIGQDRADTQYF. CDR3 sequence (DNA): TGCGCCAGCAGCATTGGACAGGATCGGGCAGATACGCAGTATTTT. The full variable domain, completed using reference TRBV5-1 and TRBJ2-3, is KAGVTQTPRYLIKTRGQQVTLSCSPISGHRSVSWYQQTPGQGLQFLFEYFSETQRNKGNFPGRFSGRQFSNSRSEMNVSTLELGDSALYLCASSIGQDRADTQYFGPGTRLTVL.

CDR3 in DNA: TGCGCCAGCAGCTTCGGGGGGCTTGCGGGAGTCGGGGAGACCCAGTACTTC. It encodes CASSFGGLAGVGETQYF. V usage is TRBV10-2 and J usage is TRBJ2-5, with D perhaps TRBD2 (7 bases). V lost 6 bases and J lost 5, with 25 bases in between. The CDR3 runs 17 residues. Germline CDR1 and CDR2: WSHSY and SAAADI.

This chain links TRBV15 with TRBJ2-4; possibly TRBD1 or TRBD2 for D (6 bases each). V shed 1 base and J shed 1 base, with 8 bases lying between them. Germline V gene lookup returns CDR1 LNHNV and CDR2 YYDKDF (reference sequence). The CDR3 extends over 15 amino acids. CDR3 amino acids: CATSRAGAAKNIQYF. The CDR3 DNA sequence: TGTGCCACCAGCAGAGCGGGGGCCGCCAAAAACATTCAGTACTTC.

The chain combines TRBV11-2 with TRBJ2-5; D gene ambiguous. Germline CDR1 is SGHAT and CDR2 is FQNNGV. V dropped 1 base and J dropped 3 bases, with 6 bases sitting between them. CDR3 length equals 13 residues. CDR3 sequence (DNA): TGTGCCAGCAGCTTAGGGGCGGAAGAGACCCAGTACTTC. This sequence encodes CASSLGAEETQYF. The entire variable domain, with the rest obtained from reference TRBV11-2 and TRBJ2-5, is as follows: EAGVAQSPRYKIIEKRQSVAFWCNPISGHATLYWYQQILGQGPKLLIQFQNNGVVDDSQLPKDRFSAERLKGVDSTLKIQPAKLEDSAVYLCASSLGAEETQYFGPGTRLLVL.

The chain couples TRBV9 to TRBJ2-7; 7 bases line up with TRBD2. J lost 3 bases, V lost 6 bases, and 15 bases had no gene match. This CDR3 spans 16 amino acids. Germline V lookup: CDR1 SGDLS, CDR2 YYNGEE. CDR3 sequence reads: CASTPTETGGLYEQYF. CDR3 coding DNA: TGTGCCAGCACACCAACCGAAACGGGAGGTCTCTACGAGCAGTACTTC.

The rearrangement joins TRBV19 to TRBJ1-1; D might be TRBD1 (6 bases). Trimming pared 4 bases from V and 4 bases from J, leaving 19 bases between. CDR1 is LNHDA and CDR2 is SQIVND in the germline V gene (reference sequence). This CDR3 is built from 16 residues. The CDR3, as DNA: TGTGCCAGTAGTAGGGGGGGCAGCAGCTTGGGCACTGAAGCTTTCTTT. Translating it yields CASSRGGSSLGTEAFF. The full variable domain, with the rest looked up from reference TRBV19 and TRBJ1-1, is DGGITQSPKYLFRKEGQNVTLSCEQNLNHDAMYWYRQDPGQGLRLIYYSQIVNDFQKGDIAEGYSVSREKKESFPLTVTSAQKNPTAFYLCASSRGGSSLGTEAFFGQGTRLTVV.

The V call is TRBV5-1, the J call TRBJ1-1; weak D call: TRBD1 (5 bases). The germline V gene has CDR1 SGHRS and CDR2 YFSETQ. This CDR3 is built from 14 residues. Trimming stripped 0 bases from V and 4 bases from J, with 10 bases between. CDR3 DNA sequence: TGCGCCAGCAGCTTGGGGGGGGAGGGCACTGAAGCTTTCTTT. It codes for CASSLGGEGTEAFF.

The genes are TRBV5-1 and TRBJ2-3, with D unclear. The CDR3 is made up of 12 amino acids. The V end was cut by 4 bases, the J end by 3 bases, with 6 bases between. CDR1 is SGHRS, CDR2 YFSETQ, per germline. CDR3 sequence reads: CASSRETDTQYF. The CDR3, as DNA: TGCGCCAGCAGCCGTGAAACAGATACGCAGTATTTT.

The chain is built from TRBV6-1 and TRBJ2-7, with D perhaps matching TRBD1 (6 bases). V lost 10 bases and J lost 0, with 16 bases in between. The CDR3 loop spans 14 amino acids. CDR1 is MNHNS and CDR2 is SASEGT in the germline V gene. The CDR3 sequence: CATKQGAVSYEQYF. The CDR3 DNA follows: TGTGCCACCAAACAGGGCGCCGTCTCCTACGAGCAGTACTTC.

This clone was counted a single time. V and J are TRBV7-3 and TRBJ2-5; 11 bases agree with TRBD2. Germline CDR1 is SGHTA and CDR2 is FQGTGA. This CDR3 has 15 amino acids. With 2 bases clipped from V and 1 base from J, the junction kept 0 bases outside the gene matches. The CDR3 DNA follows: TGTGCCAGCAGCTTACTAGCGGGAGGCCAAGAGACCCAGTACTTC. It specifies CASSLLAGGQETQYF.

This chain uses TRBV7-9 with TRBJ1-1, with 8 bases that match TRBD1. The CDR3 has 14 amino acids. Germline V gene lookup returns CDR1 SEHNR and CDR2 FQNEAQ (reference sequence). V shed 5 bases, J shed 1 base, and the junction held 3 bases outside the gene matches. CDR3 in amino acids: CASSRGQGNTEAFF. The CDR3 bases are TGTGCCAGCAGCCGTGGACAGGGGAACACTGAAGCTTTCTTT.

The chain is built from TRBV29-1 and TRBJ2-7; a possible D gene is TRBD1 (5 bases). V lost 4 bases and J 2 bases, leaving 9 bases between the germline ends. This CDR3 region has 12 residues. The germline gives CDR1 SQVTM, CDR2 ANQGSEA. DNA of the CDR3: TGCAGCGTTGCCAGGACACCCTACGAGCAGTACTTC. This translates into CSVARTPYEQYF.

The rearrangement joins TRBV5-1 to TRBJ2-1; TRBD2 matches 11 bases. The CDR3 sequence is 16 residues long. V was clipped by 0 bases and J by 4 bases; unmatched bases: 3. The germline CDR1 and CDR2 sequences are SGHRS and YFSETQ. The DNA of the CDR3 is TGCGCCAGCAGCTTGGAGCTAGCGGGAGGATACAATGAGCAGTTCTTC. Translated, it gives CASSLELAGGYNEQFF.

The chain employs TRBV13 and TRBJ1-5; D uncertain. The length of the CDR3 is 13 residues. CDR1 PRHDT and CDR2 FYEKMQ come from the germline V gene (reference sequence). The V and J ends lost 5 bases and 7 bases respectively, with 12 bases between them. CDR3 residues: CASSLGRTQPQHF. The CDR3 DNA reads TGTGCCAGCAGCCTCGGGAGGACGCAGCCCCAGCATTTT.

The chain couples TRBV11-1 to TRBJ2-1, with unresolved D. CDR1 and CDR2 (germline): SGHAT, FQDESV (reference sequence). The CDR3 loop spans 15 amino acids. Trimming left V 1 base short and J 4 bases short, with 11 bases between. CDR3 sequence reads: CASSLDASEYNEQFF. The CDR3, as DNA: TGTGCCAGCAGCTTAGATGCCAGCGAGTACAATGAGCAGTTCTTC.

CDR3 region: CASSPLGQQETQYF. In nucleotides, the CDR3 is TGTGCCAGCAGCCCCTTGGGACAGCAAGAGACCCAGTACTTC. The chain couples TRBV4-2 to TRBJ2-5; 7 bases map to TRBD1. Germline lookup yields CDR1 LGHNA and CDR2 YNFKEQ. The CDR3 spans 14 residues. The junction had 4 bases not matched to a gene; V was cut back by 4 bases and J by 2 bases.

This chain links TRBV9 with TRBJ2-5; a possible D gene is TRBD2 (6 bases). V was cut by 0 bases and J by 4 bases, with 7 bases left in between. CDR3 length equals 13 residues. From germline, CDR1 is SGDLS and CDR2 YYNGEE. The CDR3 spells CASSVVGGETQYF. In DNA form, the CDR3 reads TGTGCCAGCAGCGTAGTGGGAGGAGAGACCCAGTACTTC.

The chain has TRBV7-9 and TRBJ2-7; 10 nucleotides align to TRBD2. The J segment lost 4 bases and the V segment lost 6 bases, leaving 6 bases of the junction unmatched. Germline CDR1 SEHNR, CDR2 FQNEAQ (reference sequence). This CDR3 spans 14 amino acids. The chain's CDR3 is CASRHSGRGYEQYF. CDR3 nucleotides: TGTGCCAGCAGACACAGCGGGAGGGGGTACGAGCAGTACTTC.